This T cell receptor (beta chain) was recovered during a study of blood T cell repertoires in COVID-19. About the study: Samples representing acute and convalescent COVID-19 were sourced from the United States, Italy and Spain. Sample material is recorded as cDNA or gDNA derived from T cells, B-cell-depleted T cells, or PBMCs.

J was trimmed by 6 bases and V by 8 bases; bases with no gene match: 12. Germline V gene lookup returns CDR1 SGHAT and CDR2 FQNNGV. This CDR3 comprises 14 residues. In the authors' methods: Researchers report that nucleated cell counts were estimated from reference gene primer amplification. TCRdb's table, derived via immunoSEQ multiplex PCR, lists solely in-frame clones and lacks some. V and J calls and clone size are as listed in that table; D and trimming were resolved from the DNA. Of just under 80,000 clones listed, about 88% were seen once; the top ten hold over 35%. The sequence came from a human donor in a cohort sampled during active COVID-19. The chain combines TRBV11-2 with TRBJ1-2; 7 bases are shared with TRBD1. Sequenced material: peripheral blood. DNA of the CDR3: TGTGCCAGCCACGACAGGGCTCTTCGTGATGGCTACACCTTC. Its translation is CASHDRALRDGYTF.